The clone carrying this T cell receptor beta chain was seen only a few times. Trimming took 2 bases from V and 4 from J; bases not matched to a gene: 4. CDR1 is SGHTA, CDR2 FQGNSA, per germline. This CDR3 contains 15 residues. The source of the sample is a study of blood T cell repertoires in COVID-19. Original analysis: Using reference gene primer amplification, nucleated cell counts were estimated. Repertoires were generated with immunoSEQ multiplex PCR, while TCRdb's copy carries only in-frame clones and drops some. That table furnishes V, J and clone size, whereas the DNA furnished D and trimming. This sample yields 130,000 or so clones, of which 80% to 90% are seen a single time; around 19% belongs to the top ten.

V usage is TRBV7-2 and J usage is TRBJ2-7, with TRBD2 identical over 11 bases. This sequence was found in a man aged 50-60 years with active or convalescent COVID-19. The sequencing input was peripheral blood. The CDR3 spells CASSLILAGGYEQYF. CDR3 DNA sequence: TGTGCCAGCAGCTTAATTCTAGCGGGGGGTTACGAGCAGTACTTC.